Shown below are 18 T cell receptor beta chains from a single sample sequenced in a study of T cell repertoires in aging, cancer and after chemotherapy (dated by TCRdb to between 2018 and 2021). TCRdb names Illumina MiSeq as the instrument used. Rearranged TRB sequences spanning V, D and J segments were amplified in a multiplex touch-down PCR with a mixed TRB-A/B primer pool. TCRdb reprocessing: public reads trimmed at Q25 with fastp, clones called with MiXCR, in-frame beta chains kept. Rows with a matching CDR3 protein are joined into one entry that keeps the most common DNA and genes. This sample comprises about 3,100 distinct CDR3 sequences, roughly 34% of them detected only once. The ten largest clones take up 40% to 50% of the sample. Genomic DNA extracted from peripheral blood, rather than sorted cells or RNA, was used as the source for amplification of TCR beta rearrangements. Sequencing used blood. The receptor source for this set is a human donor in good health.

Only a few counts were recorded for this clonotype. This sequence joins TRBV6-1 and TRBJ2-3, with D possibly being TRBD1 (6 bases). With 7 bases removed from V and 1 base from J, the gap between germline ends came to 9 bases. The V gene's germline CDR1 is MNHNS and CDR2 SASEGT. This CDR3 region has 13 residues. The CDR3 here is CASIRTGTDTQYF. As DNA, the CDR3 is TGTGCCAGCATCCGGACAGGCACAGATACGCAGTATTTT.

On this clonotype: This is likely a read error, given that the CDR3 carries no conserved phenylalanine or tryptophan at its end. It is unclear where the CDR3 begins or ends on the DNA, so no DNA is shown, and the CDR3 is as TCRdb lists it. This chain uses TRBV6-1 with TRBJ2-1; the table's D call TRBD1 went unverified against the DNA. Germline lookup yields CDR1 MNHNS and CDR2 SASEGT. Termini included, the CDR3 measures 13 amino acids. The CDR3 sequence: CASRPTGGDRPLP.

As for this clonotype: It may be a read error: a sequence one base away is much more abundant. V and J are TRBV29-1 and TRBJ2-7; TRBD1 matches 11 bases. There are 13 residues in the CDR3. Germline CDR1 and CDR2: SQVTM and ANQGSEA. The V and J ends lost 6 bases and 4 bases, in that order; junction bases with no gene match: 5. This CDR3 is CSVGTGGWYEQYF. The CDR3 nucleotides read TGCAGCGTCGGGACAGGGGGTTGGTACGAGCAGTACTTC.

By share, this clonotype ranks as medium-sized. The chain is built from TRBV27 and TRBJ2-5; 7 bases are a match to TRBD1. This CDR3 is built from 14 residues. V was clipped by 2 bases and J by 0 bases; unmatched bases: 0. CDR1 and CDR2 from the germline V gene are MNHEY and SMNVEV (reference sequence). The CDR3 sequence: CASSLRGHQETQYF. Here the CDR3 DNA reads TGTGCCAGCAGTTTAAGGGGGCACCAAGAGACCCAGTACTTC.

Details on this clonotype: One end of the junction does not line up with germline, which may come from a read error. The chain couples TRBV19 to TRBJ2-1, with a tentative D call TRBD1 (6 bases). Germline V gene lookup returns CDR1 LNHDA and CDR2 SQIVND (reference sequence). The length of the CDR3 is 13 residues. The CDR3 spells CASSYLGDNDQFF. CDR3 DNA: TGTGCCAGCAGTTACCTCGGGGACAATGATCAGTTCTTC.

The CDR3 DNA sequence: TGTGCCAGCAGTTACATCGGTGGCTACACCTTC. This gives the protein CASSYIGGYTF. V gene TRBV6-2 or TRBV6-3 combines with J gene TRBJ1-2; D uncertain. The germline V and J ends were trimmed by 2 bases and 7 bases, with 5 bases remaining between them. The CDR3 sequence is 11 residues long. Germline-derived CDR1 and CDR2 are MNHEY and SVGEGT.

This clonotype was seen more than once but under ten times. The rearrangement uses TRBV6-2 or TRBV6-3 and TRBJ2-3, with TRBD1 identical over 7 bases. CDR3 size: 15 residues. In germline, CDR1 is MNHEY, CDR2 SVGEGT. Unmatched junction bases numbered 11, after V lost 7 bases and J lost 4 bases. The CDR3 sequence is CASNPHRGGADTQYF. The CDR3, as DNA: TGTGCCAGCAATCCCCACAGGGGTGGCGCAGATACGCAGTATTTT.

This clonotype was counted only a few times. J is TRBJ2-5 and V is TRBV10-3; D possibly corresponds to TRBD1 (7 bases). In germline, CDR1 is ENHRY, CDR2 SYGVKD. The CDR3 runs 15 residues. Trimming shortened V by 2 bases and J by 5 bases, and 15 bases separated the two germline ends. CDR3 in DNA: TGTGCCATCAGTGAGGGGGCAGGGGGGTTTGAGACCCAGTACTTC. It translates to CAISEGAGGFETQYF.

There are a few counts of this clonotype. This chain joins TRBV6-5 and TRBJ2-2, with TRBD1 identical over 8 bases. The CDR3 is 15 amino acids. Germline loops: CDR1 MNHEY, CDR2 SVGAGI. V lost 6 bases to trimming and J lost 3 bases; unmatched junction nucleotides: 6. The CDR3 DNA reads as TGTGCCAGCAGCCCAGACAGGGGCCACACCGGGGAGCTGTTTTTT. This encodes CASSPDRGHTGELFF.

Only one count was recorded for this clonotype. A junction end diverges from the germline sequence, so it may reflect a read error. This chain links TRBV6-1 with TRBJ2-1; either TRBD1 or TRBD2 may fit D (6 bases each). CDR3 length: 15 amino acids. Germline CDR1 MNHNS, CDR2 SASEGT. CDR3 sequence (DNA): TGTGCCAGCAGGGAAGAGGGGGGCAACTACAATGAGCAGTTCTTC. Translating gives CASREEGGNYNEQFF.

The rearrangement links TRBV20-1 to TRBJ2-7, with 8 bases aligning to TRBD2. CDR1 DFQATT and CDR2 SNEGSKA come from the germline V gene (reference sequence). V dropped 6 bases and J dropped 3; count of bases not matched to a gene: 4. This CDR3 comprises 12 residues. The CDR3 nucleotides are TGCAGTGCCCAGCGGGGGTTCTACGAGCAGTACTTC. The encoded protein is CSAQRGFYEQYF.

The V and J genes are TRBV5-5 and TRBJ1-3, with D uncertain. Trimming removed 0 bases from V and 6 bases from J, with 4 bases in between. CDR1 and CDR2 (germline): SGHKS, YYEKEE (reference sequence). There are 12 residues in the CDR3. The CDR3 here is CASSLEANTIYF. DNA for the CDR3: TGTGCCAGCAGCTTGGAGGCAAACACCATATATTTT. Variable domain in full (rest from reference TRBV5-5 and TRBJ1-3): DAGVTQSPTHLIKTRGQQVTLRCSPISGHKSVSWYQQVLGQGPQFIFQYYEKEERGRGNFPDRFSARQFPNYSSELNVNALLLGDSALYLCASSLEANTIYFGEGSWLTVV.

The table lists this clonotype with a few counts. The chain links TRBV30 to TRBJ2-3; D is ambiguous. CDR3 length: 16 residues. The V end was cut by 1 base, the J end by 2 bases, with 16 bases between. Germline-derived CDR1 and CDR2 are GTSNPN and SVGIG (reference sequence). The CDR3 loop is CAWSEDPRLDTDTQYF. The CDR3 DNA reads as TGTGCCTGGAGTGAGGACCCCCGGCTCGACACAGATACGCAGTATTTT.

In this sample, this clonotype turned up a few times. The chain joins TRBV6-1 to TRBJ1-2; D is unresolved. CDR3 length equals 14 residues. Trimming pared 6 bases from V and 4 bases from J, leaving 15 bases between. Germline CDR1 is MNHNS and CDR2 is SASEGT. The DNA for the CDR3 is TGTGCCAGCAGAGGGATCGGGCGGTCCTATGGCTACACCTTC. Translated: CASRGIGRSYGYTF.

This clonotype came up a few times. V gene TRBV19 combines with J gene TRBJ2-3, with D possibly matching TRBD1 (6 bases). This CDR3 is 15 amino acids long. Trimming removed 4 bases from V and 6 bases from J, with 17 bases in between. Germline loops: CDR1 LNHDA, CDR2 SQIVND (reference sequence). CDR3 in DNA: TGTGCCAGTAGTACCCCGGGACAATCGGGGGATACGCAGTATTTT. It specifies CASSTPGQSGDTQYF.

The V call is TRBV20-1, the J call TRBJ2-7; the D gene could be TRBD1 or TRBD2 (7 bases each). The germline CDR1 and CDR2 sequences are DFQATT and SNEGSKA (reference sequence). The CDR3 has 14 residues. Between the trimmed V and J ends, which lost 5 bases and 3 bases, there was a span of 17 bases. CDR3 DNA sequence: TGCAGTGCTGAGGGAGGGGGCTCCCACTACGAGCAGTACTTC. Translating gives CSAEGGGSHYEQYF.

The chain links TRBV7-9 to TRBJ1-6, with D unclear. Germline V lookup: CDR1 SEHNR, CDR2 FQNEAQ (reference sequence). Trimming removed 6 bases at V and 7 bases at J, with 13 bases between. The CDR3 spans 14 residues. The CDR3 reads CASRSYAANSPLHF. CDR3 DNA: TGTGCCAGCAGGTCTTACGCTGCGAATTCACCCCTCCACTTT.

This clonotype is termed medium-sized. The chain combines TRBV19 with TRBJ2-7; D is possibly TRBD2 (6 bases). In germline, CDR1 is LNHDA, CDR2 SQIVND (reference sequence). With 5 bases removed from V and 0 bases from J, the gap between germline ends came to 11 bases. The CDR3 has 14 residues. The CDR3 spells CASSALGLSYEQYF. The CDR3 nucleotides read TGTGCCAGTAGTGCCCTGGGACTCTCCTACGAGCAGTACTTC.